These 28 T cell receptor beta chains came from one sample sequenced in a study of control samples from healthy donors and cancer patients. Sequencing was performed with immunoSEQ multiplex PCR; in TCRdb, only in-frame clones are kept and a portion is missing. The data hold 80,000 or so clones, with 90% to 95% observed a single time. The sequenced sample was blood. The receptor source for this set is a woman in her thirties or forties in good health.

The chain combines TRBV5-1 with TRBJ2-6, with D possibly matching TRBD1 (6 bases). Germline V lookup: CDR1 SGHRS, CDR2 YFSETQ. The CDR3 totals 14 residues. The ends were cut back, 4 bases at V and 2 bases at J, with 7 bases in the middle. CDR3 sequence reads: CASSQGTGANVLTF. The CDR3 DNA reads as TGCGCCAGCAGCCAGGGGACTGGGGCCAACGTCCTGACTTTC.

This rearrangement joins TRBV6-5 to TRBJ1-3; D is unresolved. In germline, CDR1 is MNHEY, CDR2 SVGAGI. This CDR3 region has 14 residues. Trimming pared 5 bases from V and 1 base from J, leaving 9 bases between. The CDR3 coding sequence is TGTGCCAGCAGTCTCCAGAGTTCTGGAAACACCATATATTTT. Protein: CASSLQSSGNTIYF.

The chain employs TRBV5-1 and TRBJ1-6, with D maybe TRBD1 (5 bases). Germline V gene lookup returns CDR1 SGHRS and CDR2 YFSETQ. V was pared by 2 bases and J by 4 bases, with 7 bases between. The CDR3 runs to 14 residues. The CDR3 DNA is TGCGCCAGCAGCTTCGGGACTTATAATTCACCCCTCCACTTT. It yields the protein CASSFGTYNSPLHF.

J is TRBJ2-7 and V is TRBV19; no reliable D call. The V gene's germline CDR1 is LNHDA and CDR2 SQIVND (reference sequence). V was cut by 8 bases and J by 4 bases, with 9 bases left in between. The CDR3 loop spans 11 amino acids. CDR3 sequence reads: CASGQEYEQYF. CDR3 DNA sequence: TGTGCCAGTGGCCAAGAATACGAGCAGTACTTC.

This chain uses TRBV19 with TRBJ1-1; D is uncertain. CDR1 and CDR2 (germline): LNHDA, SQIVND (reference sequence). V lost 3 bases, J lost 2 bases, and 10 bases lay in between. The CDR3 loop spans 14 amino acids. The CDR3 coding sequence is TGTGCCAGTAGTATTTATGGGGATAACACTGAAGCTTTCTTT. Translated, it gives CASSIYGDNTEAFF.

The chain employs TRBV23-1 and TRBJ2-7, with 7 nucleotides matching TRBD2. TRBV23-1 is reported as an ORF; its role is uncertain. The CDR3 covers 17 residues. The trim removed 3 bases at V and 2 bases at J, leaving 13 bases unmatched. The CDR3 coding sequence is TGCGCCAGCAGTCAGAAATCAGCGGGACCGGGGACCTACGAGCAGTACTTC. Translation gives CASSQKSAGPGTYEQYF.

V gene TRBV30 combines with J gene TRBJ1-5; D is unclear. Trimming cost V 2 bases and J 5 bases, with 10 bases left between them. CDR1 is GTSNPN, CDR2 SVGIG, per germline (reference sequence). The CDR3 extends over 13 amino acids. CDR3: CAWSSTGDQPQHF. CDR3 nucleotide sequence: TGTGCCTGGAGTTCTACGGGAGATCAGCCCCAGCATTTT.

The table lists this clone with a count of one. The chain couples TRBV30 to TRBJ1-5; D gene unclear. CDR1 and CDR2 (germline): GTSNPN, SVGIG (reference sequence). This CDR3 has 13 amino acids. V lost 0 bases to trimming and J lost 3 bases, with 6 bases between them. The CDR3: CAWSVSHNQPQHF. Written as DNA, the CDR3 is TGTGCCTGGAGTGTATCTCACAATCAGCCCCAGCATTTT.

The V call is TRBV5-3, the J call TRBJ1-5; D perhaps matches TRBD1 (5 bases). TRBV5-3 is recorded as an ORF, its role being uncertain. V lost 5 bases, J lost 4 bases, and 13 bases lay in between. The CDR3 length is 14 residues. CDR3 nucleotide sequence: TGTGCCAGAAGTCCGGCGGGGGAGAATCAGCCCCAGCATTTT. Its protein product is CARSPAGENQPQHF.

CDR3 in amino acids: CASSPLAGETDTQYF. As DNA, the CDR3 is TGCGCCAGCAGCCCACTAGCGGGGGAAACAGATACGCAGTATTTT. J is TRBJ2-3 and V is TRBV4-1; 11 bases map to TRBD2. There are 15 residues in the CDR3. The ends lost 4 bases at V and 3 bases at J; junction bases unmatched: 3. Looked up from germline, CDR1 is MGHRA and CDR2 is YSYEKL.

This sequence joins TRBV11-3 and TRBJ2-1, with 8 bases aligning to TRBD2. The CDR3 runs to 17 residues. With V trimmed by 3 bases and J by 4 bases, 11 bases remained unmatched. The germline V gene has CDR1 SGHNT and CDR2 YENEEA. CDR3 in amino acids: CASSFRSGGPVYNEQFF. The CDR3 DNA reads TGTGCCAGCAGCTTTAGGTCGGGAGGGCCAGTTTACAATGAGCAGTTCTTC.

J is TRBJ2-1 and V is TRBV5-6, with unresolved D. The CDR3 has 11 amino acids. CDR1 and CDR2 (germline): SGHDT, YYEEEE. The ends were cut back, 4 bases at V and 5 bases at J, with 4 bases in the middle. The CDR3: CASSLNNEQFF. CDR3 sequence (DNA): TGTGCCAGCAGCCTTAACAATGAGCAGTTCTTC.

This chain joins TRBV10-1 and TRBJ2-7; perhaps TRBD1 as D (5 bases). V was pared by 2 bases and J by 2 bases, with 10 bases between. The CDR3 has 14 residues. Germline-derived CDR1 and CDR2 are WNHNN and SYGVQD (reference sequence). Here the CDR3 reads CASSEATDPYEQYF. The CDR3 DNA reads TGCGCCAGCAGTGAGGCGACAGATCCCTACGAGCAGTACTTC.

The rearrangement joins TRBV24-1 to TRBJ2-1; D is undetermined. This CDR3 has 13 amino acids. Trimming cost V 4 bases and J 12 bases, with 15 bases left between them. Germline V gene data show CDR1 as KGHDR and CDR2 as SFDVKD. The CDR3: CATSESGGAGQFF. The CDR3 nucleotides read TGTGCCACCAGTGAGTCTGGTGGCGCTGGGCAGTTCTTC.

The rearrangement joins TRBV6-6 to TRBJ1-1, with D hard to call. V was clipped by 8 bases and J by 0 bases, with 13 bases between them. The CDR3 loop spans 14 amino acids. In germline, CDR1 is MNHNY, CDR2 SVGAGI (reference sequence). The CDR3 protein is CASGERLMNTEAFF. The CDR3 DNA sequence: TGTGCCAGCGGGGAAAGACTTATGAACACTGAAGCTTTCTTT.

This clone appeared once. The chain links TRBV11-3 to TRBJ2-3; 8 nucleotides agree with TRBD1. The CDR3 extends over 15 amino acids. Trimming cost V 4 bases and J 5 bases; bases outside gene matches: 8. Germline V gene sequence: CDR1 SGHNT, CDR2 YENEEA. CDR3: CASSSQGALGDTQYF. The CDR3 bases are TGTGCCAGCAGCTCGCAGGGGGCGTTGGGAGATACGCAGTATTTT.

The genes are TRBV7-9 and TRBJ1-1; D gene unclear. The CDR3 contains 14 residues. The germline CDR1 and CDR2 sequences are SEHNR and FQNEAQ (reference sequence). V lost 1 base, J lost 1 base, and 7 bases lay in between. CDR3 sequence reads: CASSLVPENTEAFF. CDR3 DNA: TGTGCCAGCAGCTTAGTGCCCGAGAACACTGAAGCTTTCTTT.

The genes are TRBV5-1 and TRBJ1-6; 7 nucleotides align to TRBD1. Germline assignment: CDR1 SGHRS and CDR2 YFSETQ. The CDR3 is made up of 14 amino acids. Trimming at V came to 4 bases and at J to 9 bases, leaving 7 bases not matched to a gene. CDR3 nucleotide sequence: TGCGCCAGCAGCGTTCCGGGACAGTCTTCACCCCTCCACTTT. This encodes CASSVPGQSSPLHF.

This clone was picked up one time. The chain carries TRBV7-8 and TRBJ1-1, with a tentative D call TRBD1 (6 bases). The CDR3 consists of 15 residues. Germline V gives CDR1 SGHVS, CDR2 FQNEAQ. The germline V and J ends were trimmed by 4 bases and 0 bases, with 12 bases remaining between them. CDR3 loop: CASSYRDTMNTEAFF. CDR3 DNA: TGTGCCAGCAGCTACCGGGACACCATGAACACTGAAGCTTTCTTT.

The CDR3 DNA sequence: TGTGCCAGTCAACAGGGGTTCTATGGCTACACCTTC. As protein: CASQQGFYGYTF. V and J are TRBV12-3 or TRBV12-4 and TRBJ1-2; TRBD1 agrees at 7 bases. After removal of 9 bases from V and 4 bases from J, the junction contained 5 bases not matched to a gene. The CDR3 is 12 amino acids.

Written as DNA, the CDR3 is TGTGCCAGCAGTCGTCCCGGGACCACAACCGAGCAGTACTTC. Translating it yields CASSRPGTTTEQYF. The chain uses TRBV11-2 and TRBJ2-7; TRBD1 or TRBD2 may be the D gene (5 bases each). This CDR3 is built from 14 residues. The germline V gene has CDR1 SGHAT and CDR2 FQNNGV. V was pared by 6 bases and J by 6 bases, with 18 bases between.

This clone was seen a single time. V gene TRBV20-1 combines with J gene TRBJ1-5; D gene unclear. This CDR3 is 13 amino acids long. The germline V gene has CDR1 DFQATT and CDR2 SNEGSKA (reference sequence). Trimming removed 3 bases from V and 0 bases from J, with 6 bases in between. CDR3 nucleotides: TGCAGTGCTAGTGATTATAGCAATCAGCCCCAGCATTTT. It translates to CSASDYSNQPQHF.

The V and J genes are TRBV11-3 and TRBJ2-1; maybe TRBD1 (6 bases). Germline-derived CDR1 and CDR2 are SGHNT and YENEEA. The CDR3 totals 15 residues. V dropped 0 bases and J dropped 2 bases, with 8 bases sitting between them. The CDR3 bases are TGTGCCAGCAGCTTAGACAGGGGCCCCTACAATGAGCAGTTCTTC. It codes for CASSLDRGPYNEQFF.

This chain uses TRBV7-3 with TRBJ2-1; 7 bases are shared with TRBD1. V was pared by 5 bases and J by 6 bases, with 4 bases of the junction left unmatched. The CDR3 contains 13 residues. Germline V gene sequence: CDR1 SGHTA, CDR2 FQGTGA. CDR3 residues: CASSPGQTNEQFF. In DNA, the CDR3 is TGTGCCAGCAGCCCGGGACAGACCAATGAGCAGTTCTTC.

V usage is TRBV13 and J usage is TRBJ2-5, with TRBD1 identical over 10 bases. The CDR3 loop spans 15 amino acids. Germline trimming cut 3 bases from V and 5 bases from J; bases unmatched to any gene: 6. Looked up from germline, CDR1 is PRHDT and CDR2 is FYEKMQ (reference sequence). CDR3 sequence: CASSFQGQGWETQYF. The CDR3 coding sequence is TGTGCCAGCAGCTTTCAGGGACAGGGGTGGGAGACCCAGTACTTC.

CDR3 in DNA: TGCGCCAGCAGTGAGATTTTGGACAAGGGGGGGACTGAAGCTTTCTTT. It encodes CASSEILDKGGTEAFF. This chain connects TRBV10-1 to TRBJ1-1, with D perhaps matching TRBD1 (6 bases). CDR3 length: 16 amino acids. The germline V gene encodes CDR1 WNHNN and CDR2 SYGVQD (reference sequence). V was pared by 2 bases and J by 5 bases, with 18 bases between.

CDR3 region: CASSQRSWEKLFF. The CDR3 coding sequence is TGCGCCAGCAGCCAAAGAAGCTGGGAAAAACTGTTTTTT. The chain is built from TRBV4-3 and TRBJ1-4; D gene unclear. V lost 2 bases and J 8 bases, leaving 9 bases between the germline ends. The CDR3 totals 13 residues. From germline, CDR1 is LGHNA and CDR2 YSLEER.

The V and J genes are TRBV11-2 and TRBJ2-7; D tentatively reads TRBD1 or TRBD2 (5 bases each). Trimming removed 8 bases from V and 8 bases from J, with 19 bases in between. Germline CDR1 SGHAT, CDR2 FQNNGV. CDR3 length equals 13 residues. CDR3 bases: TGTGCCAGCCGCATGGACTCGACGGACAAGCAGTACTTC. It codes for CASRMDSTDKQYF.